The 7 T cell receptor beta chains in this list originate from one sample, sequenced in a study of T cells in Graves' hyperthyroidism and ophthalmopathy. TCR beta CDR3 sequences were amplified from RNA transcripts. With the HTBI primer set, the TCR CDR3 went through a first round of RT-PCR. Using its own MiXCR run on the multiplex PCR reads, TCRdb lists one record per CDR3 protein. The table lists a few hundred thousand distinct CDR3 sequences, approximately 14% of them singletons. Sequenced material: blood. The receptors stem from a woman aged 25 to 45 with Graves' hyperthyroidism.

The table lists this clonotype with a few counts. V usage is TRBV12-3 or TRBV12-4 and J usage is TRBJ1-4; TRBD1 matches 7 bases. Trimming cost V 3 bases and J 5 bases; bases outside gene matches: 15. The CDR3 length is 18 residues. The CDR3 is CASSFSGGTVLLNEKLFF. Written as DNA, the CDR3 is TGTGCCAGCAGTTTTAGTGGCGGGACAGTTTTGTTAAATGAAAAACTGTTTTTT.

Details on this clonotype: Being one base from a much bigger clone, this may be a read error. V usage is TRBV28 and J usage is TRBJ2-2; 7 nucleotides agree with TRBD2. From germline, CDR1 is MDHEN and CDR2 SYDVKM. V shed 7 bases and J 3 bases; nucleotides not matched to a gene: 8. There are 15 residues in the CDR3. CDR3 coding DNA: TGTGCCAGCAAATTGGGACGGGGGGACACCGGGGAGCTGTTTTTT. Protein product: CASKLGRGDTGELFF.

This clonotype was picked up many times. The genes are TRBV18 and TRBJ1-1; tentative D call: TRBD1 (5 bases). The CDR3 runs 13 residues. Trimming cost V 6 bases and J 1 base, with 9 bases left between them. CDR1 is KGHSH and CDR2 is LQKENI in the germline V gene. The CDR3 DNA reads TGTGCCAGCTCCCGGGGGGAGAACACTGAAGCTTTCTTT. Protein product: CASSRGENTEAFF.

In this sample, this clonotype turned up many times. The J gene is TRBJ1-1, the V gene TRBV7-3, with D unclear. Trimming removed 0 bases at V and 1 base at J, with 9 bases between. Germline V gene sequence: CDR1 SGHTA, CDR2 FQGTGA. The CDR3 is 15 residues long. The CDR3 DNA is TGTGCCAGCAGCTTAACGAATGCGAAGAACACTGAAGCTTTCTTT. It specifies CASSLTNAKNTEAFF. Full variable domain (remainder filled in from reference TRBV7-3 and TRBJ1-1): GAGVSQTPSNKVTEKGKYVELRCDPISGHTALYWYRQSLGQGPEFLIYFQGTGAADDSGLPNDRFFAVRPEGSVSTLKIQRTERGDSAVYLCASSLTNAKNTEAFFGQGTRLTVV.

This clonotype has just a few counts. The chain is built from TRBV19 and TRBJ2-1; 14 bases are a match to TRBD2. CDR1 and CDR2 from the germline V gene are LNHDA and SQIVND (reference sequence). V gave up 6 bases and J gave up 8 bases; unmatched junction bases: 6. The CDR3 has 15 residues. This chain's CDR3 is CASSGTSGSRHEQFF. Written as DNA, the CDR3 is TGTGCCAGTAGCGGGACTAGCGGGAGTCGTCATGAGCAGTTCTTC.

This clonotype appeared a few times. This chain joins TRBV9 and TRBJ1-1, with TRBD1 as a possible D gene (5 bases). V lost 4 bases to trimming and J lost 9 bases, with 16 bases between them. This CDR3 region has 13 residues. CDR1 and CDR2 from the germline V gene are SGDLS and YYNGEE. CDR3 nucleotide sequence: TGTGCCAGCAGCTTCGAGGGAGGGACGAAAGCTTTCTTT. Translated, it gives CASSFEGGTKAFF.

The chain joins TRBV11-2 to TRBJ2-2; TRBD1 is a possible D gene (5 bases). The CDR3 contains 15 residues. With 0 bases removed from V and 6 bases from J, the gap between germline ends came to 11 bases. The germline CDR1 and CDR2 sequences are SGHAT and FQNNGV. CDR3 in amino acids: CASSLDSRQPGELFF. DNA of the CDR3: TGTGCCAGCAGCTTAGATTCTCGACAGCCCGGGGAGCTGTTTTTT.